The source of this T cell receptor (beta chain) is a study of blood T cell repertoires in COVID-19. Study-level background: From the United States, Italy and Spain came samples of acute and convalescent COVID-19. The cDNA or gDNA used as material had been derived from T cells, B-cell-depleted T cells, or PBMCs.

The assay was immunoSEQ multiplex PCR, and TCRdb's table has in-frame clones only and misses some. This sample has approximately 280,000 clones, with roughly 85% found just once. The V gene's germline CDR1 is SGHRS and CDR2 YFSETQ. Trimming took 3 bases from V and 3 from J; bases not matched to a gene: 8. The CDR3 has 17 amino acids. The TCR sequence derives from a woman aged 65 to 85 with acute or convalescent COVID-19. Material: peripheral blood. The chain is built from TRBV5-1 and TRBJ2-7, with 14 bases identical to TRBD2. The CDR3 region is CASSSGTSGGPFYEQYF. Written as DNA, the CDR3 is TGCGCCAGCAGCTCCGGGACTAGCGGGGGACCTTTCTACGAGCAGTACTTC.